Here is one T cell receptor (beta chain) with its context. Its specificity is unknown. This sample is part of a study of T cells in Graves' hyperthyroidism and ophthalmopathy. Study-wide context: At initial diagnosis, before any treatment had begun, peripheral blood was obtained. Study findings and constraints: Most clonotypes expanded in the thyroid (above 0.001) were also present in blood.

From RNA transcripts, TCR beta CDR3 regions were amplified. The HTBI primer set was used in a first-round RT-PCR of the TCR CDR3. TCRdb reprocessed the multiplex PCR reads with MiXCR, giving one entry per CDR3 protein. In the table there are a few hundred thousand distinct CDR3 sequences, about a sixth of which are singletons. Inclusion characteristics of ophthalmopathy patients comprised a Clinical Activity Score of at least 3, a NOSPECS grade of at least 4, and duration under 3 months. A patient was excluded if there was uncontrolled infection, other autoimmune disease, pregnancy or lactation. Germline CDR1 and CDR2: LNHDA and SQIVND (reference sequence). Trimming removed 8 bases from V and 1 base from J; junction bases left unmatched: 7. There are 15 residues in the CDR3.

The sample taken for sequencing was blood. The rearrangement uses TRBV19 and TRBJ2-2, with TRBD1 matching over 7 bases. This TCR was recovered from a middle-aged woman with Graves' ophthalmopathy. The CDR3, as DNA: TGTGCCAGTTGGTGGACAGGCAGGAACACCGGGGAGCTGTTTTTT. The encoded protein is CASWWTGRNTGELFF.